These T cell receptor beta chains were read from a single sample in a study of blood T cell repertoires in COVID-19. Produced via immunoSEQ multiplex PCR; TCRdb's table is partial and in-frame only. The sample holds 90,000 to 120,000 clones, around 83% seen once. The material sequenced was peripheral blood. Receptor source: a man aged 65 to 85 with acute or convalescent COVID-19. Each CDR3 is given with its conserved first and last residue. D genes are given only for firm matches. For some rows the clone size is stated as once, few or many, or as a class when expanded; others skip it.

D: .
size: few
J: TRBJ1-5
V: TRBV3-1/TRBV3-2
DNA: TGTGCCAGCAGCCAGCAACAGGACCAGCCCCAGCATTTT
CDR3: CASSQQQDQPQHF

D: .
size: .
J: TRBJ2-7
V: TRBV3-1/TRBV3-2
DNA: TGTGCCAGTTCTAGGGGGAACGAGCAGTACTTC
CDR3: CASSRGNEQYF

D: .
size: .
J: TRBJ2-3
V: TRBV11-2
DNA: TGTGCCAGCAGCTTAGTGGGCAGTAGCACAGATACGCAGTATTTT
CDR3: CASSLVGSSTDTQYF

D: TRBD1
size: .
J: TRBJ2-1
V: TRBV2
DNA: TGTGCCAGCAACGAGGGGGCGGGTGAGCAGTTCTTC
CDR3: CASNEGAGEQFF

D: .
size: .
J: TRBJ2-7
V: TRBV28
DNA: TGTGCCAGCAGTTTAGCGCCGGAGAGGGCCATAGACTTC
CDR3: CASSLAPERAIDF

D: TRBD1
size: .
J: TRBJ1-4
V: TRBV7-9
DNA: TGTGCCGGGACAGGGGAGGGTGAAAAACTGTTTTTT
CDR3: CAGTGEGEKLFF

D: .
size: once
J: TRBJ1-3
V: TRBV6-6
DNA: TGTGCCAGCAGCCCAACTGGAAACACCATATATTTT
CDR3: CASSPTGNTIYF

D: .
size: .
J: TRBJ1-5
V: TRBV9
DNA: TGTGCCAGCAGCGTAAATCAGGGGTCACTCGGGGAGCCCCAGCATTTT
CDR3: CASSVNQGSLGEPQHF

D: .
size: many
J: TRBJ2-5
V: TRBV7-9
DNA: TGTGCCAGCAGCTTAGGTCGGGGCAGGGGTCAAGAGACCCAGTACTTC
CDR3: CASSLGRGRGQETQYF

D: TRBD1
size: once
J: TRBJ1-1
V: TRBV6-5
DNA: TGTGCCAGCGACCCAGGGGGCGGGAACACTGAAGCTTTCTTT
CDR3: CASDPGGGNTEAFF

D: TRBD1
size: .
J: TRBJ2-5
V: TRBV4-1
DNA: TGCGCCAGCAGCCCACCGGGACAGGGCCAAGAGACCCAGTACTTC
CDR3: CASSPPGQGQETQYF

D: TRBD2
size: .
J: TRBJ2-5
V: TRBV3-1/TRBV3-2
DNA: TGTGCCAGCAGCCGACCGGGACTAGCGGGGGAAGAGACCCAGTACTTC
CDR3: CASSRPGLAGEETQYF

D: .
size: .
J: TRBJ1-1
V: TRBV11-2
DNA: TGTGCCAGCAGCTTAGTCGGGGGTGGCACTGAAGCTTTCTTT
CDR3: CASSLVGGGTEAFF

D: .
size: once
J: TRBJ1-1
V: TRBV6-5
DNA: TGTGCCAGCAGTTACTCGGCGGGGAACACTGAAGCTTTCTTT
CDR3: CASSYSAGNTEAFF

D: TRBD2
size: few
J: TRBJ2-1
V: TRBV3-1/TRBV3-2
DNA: TGTGCCAGCAGTTTTGACCTAGCGGGGGGGCGCAATGAGCAGTTCTTC
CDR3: CASSFDLAGGRNEQFF

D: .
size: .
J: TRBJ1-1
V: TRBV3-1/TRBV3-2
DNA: TGTGCCAGCAGCCGATTACAGGGAATGAACACTGAAGCTTTCTTT
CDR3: CASSRLQGMNTEAFF

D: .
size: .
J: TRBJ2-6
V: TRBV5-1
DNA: TGCGCCAGCAGCTTGGTAGCCTCTGGGGCCAACGTCCTGACTTTC
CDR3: CASSLVASGANVLTF

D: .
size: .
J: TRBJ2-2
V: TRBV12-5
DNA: TGTGCTAGTGGTCAGGGCGGGGAGCTGTTTTTT
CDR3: CASGQGGELFF

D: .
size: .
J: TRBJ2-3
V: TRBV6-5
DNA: TGTGCCAGCGAGTCAGGTTCAGATACGCAGTATTTT
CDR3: CASESGSDTQYF

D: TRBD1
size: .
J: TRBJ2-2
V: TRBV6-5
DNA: TGTGCCACCTTGAGGACAGGGGCCACCGGGGAGCTGTTTTTT
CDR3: CATLRTGATGELFF

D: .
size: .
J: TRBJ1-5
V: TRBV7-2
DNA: TGTGCCAGCAGCTTACAAGGACAGATCGAGGAGCCCCAGCATTTT
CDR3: CASSLQGQIEEPQHF

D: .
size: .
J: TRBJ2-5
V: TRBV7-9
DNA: TGTGCCAGCAGAGCGACAGGCCAAGAGACCCAGTACTTC
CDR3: CASRATGQETQYF

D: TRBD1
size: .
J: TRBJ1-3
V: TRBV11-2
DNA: TGTGCCAGCAGCCCTAGGACAGGGGCTGGAAACACCATATATTTT
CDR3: CASSPRTGAGNTIYF

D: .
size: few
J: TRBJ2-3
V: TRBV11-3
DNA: TGTGCCAGCAGCTTAGGTACCGCGCCTTTAACAGATACGCAGTATTTT
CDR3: CASSLGTAPLTDTQYF

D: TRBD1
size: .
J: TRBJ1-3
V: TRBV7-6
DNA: TGTGCCAGCAGCTTAGCCCACTCGGACAGGGTGGATGGAAACACCATATATTTT
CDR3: CASSLAHSDRVDGNTIYF